These T cell receptor beta chains were read from a single sample in a study of T cell responses to AZD1222 COVID-19 vaccine. TCRdb's table, derived via immunoSEQ multiplex PCR, lists solely in-frame clones and lacks some. In the table there are about 82,000 clones, roughly 85% of which are singletons. The input for sequencing was peripheral blood, taken 28 days after the second AZD1222 dose. The receptor set was obtained from an adult who received the AZD1222 COVID-19 vaccine. The CDR3 runs from the conserved cysteine through the conserved F or W. D genes are given only for firm matches. Only part of the rows carry a size: once, few, many, or a class if the clone is expanded.

TRBV6-1	TRBD1	NA	TRBJ2-7	TGTGCCAGCAGTGAAGCTGGGACAGGGGGCTACGAGCAGTACTTC	CASSEAGTGGYEQYF
TRBV4-1	NA	NA	TRBJ1-3	TGCGCCAGCAACTACCCTGGGACCTCAGCGGGAAACACCATATATTTT	CASNYPGTSAGNTIYF
TRBV5-1	NA	NA	TRBJ2-6	TGCGCCAGCAGCTTCTACCGGGCCCGGGGGGCCAACGTCCTGACTTTC	CASSFYRARGANVLTF
TRBV11-2	NA	once	TRBJ2-2	TGTGCCAGCAGCTTAGAACTAGCTTATGGGGAGCTGTTTTTT	CASSLELAYGELFF
TRBV28	NA	NA	TRBJ2-4	TGTGCCAGCAGGGTCAAAAACATTCAGTACTTC	CASRVKNIQYF
TRBV7-2	NA	NA	TRBJ1-4	TGTGCCAGCAGCCCGCGGCCGAATGAAAAACTGTTTTTT	CASSPRPNEKLFF
TRBV30	NA	NA	TRBJ1-3	TGTGCCTGGAGCTACCAGTCAGGGGTAACTGGAAACACCATATATTTT	CAWSYQSGVTGNTIYF
TRBV28	NA	NA	TRBJ2-5	TGTGCCAGCAGCCCTGGGAACAGGGAGGGAGAGACCCAGTACTTC	CASSPGNREGETQYF
TRBV7-2	NA	NA	TRBJ1-2	TGTGCCAGCAGCTTAGGGGCGGACTATGGCTACACCTTC	CASSLGADYGYTF
TRBV5-1	TRBD1	NA	TRBJ1-1	TGCGCCAGCAGCCAGACAGGGAGGGACACTGAAGCTTTCTTT	CASSQTGRDTEAFF
TRBV28	TRBD2	NA	TRBJ2-1	TGTGCCAGCAGTGTCGGGACTACGTCCTACAATGAGCAGTTCTTC	CASSVGTTSYNEQFF
TRBV6-6	NA	NA	TRBJ1-5	TGTGCCAGCAGTGCCCCGCGGGACAATCAGCCCCAGCATTTT	CASSAPRDNQPQHF
TRBV5-4	NA	NA	TRBJ1-6	TGTGCCAGCAGCTTGTGGGGGGCTGGTAATTCACCCCTCCACTTT	CASSLWGAGNSPLHF
TRBV10-1	NA	NA	TRBJ2-7	TGCGCCAGCAGTGTTCCCTTAATAGGCCACGAGCAGTACTTC	CASSVPLIGHEQYF
TRBV6-4	NA	NA	TRBJ2-7	TGTGCCAGCAGTGTGGAAAGGAGCTCCTACGAGCAGTACTTC	CASSVERSSYEQYF
TRBV29-1	NA	NA	TRBJ1-1	TGCAGCGTTGAGGAGGAGATGAACACTGAAGCTTTCTTT	CSVEEEMNTEAFF
TRBV5-4	NA	once	TRBJ1-1	TGTGCCAGCAGCTTGATGGCGGGGGGGAACACTGAAGCTTTCTTT	CASSLMAGGNTEAFF
TRBV4-3	TRBD1	NA	TRBJ1-5	TGCGCCAGCAGCCCAGGGACAGGGGGCATCGCGAATCAGCCCCAGCATTTT	CASSPGTGGIANQPQHF
TRBV28	NA	NA	TRBJ1-1	TGTGCCAGCAGTTTGGTATTAGAGAACACTGAAGCTTTCTTT	CASSLVLENTEAFF
TRBV27	NA	NA	TRBJ1-2	TGTGCCAGCAGTCCCGGGAACTATGGCTACACCTTC	CASSPGNYGYTF
TRBV28	NA	NA	TRBJ2-7	TGTGCCAGCAGTTTTTTCACAGGCGCCTACGAGCAGTACTTC	CASSFFTGAYEQYF
TRBV6-1	NA	NA	TRBJ2-3	TGTGCCAGCAGTGAAGCGCTAGTGGGGACCGTAGGCCTCACAGATACGCAGTATTTT	CASSEALVGTVGLTDTQYF
TRBV5-1	TRBD2	NA	TRBJ2-5	TGCGCCAGCAGCTTAGCGACTAGCGGGAGTGGGTTCCAAGAGACCCAGTACTTC	CASSLATSGSGFQETQYF
TRBV19	NA	NA	TRBJ1-5	TGTGCCAGTAGTCGCTTGGGGGGAAGTGGTCAGCCCCAGCATTTT	CASSRLGGSGQPQHF
TRBV7-2	NA	once	TRBJ1-2	TGTGCCAGCAGCGTCGACAGGAGCTATGGCTACACCTTC	CASSVDRSYGYTF
TRBV5-6	TRBD1	NA	TRBJ1-2	TGTGCCAGCAGCCGGACAGGGACTGGCTACACCTTC	CASSRTGTGYTF
TRBV7-2	NA	few	TRBJ2-7	TGTGCCAGCAGCTTAAATCCCTCCTACGAGCAGTACTTC	CASSLNPSYEQYF
TRBV20-1	NA	NA	TRBJ2-7	TGCAGTGCTAGTCTGGGACCGAGCGACCACGAGCAGTACTTC	CSASLGPSDHEQYF
TRBV5-4	TRBD1	once	TRBJ1-2	TGTGCCAGCAGCGATACAGGGGGCGTCGGCTATGGCTACACCTTC	CASSDTGGVGYGYTF
TRBV10-3	TRBD1	NA	TRBJ1-5	TGTGCCATCAGTGACCAACAGGGGGCGAGGAATCAGCCCCAGCATTTT	CAISDQQGARNQPQHF
TRBV5-8	NA	NA	TRBJ2-2	TGTGCCAGCAGCTTGGTATTCGAGGGATCGAACACCGGGGAGCTGTTTTTT	CASSLVFEGSNTGELFF
TRBV6-1	NA	once	TRBJ1-5	TGTGCCAGCAGTGACAGTTCGGGCAGCAATCAGCCCCAGCATTTT	CASSDSSGSNQPQHF
TRBV19	NA	NA	TRBJ2-1	TGTGCCAGTAGTATCGGCGGGCTTGGGGGCGATGAGCAGTTCTTC	CASSIGGLGGDEQFF
TRBV25-1	TRBD2	NA	TRBJ2-7	TGTGCCAGCGGTGGGAGGGGCGAGCAGTACTTC	CASGGRGEQYF
TRBV28	NA	NA	TRBJ2-1	TGTGCCAGCAGTTTAATCAGATCCGCCTACAATGAGCAGTTCTTC	CASSLIRSAYNEQFF
TRBV13	NA	NA	TRBJ1-1	TGTGCCAGCAGCTTTTTCGCGAGGGAAGCTTTCTTT	CASSFFAREAFF
TRBV4-3	NA	NA	TRBJ1-5	TGCGCCAGCAGCCAAGATCATCGTAGCAATCAGCCCCAGCATTTT	CASSQDHRSNQPQHF
TRBV30	TRBD2	NA	TRBJ2-1	TGTGCCTGTGGGGCTAGCGGGAACTACAATGAGCAGTTCTTC	CACGASGNYNEQFF
TRBV6-1	NA	NA	TRBJ1-5	TGTGCCAGCAGTGAACAGGGATATAGCAATCAGCCCCAGCATTTT	CASSEQGYSNQPQHF